The text below deals with one T cell receptor beta chain. The antigen remains undetermined. This sample is part of a study of cytomegalovirus exposure and HLA in healthy donors. The primer mix had 60 Vbeta and 13 Jbeta primers. Authors' processing steps: Approximately 83 million unique TCR beta chains, 10 million to 14 million shared, were counted in a later analysis. Libraries were prepared by immunoSEQ multiplex PCR; TCRdb keeps only in-frame clonotypes and omits some of them. Clonal size and the V and J genes are those of that table, whereas D and trimming came from the DNA. In the table there are some 150,000 clones, around 73% of which are singletons. Donors were ostensibly healthy at sampling, although undocumented immune exposures were probable. Study conclusions and caveats: A classifier reportedly called cytomegalovirus status with high sensitivity and specificity. CMV serostatus was the only recorded immune exposure for donors.

The TCR comes from a male donor in good health and CMV-seronegative. The sequencing sample was made of PBMCs.

CDR3 DNA sequence: TGCAGTGCCCGGAGGGGAGCTTTCTTT. This codes for CSARRGAFF. The J gene is TRBJ1-1, the V gene TRBV20-1, with D perhaps TRBD1 (5 bases). The CDR3 is made up of 9 amino acids. Trimming removed 6 bases from V and 10 bases from J, with 9 bases in between. The germline V gene has CDR1 DFQATT and CDR2 SNEGSKA (reference sequence).